This T cell receptor beta chain is from a study of regulatory T cells in long-lasting Graves disease. Worth noting for this clonotype: The antigen is not known.

Time point in this sample: persistent/refractory GD, antithyroid drugs over 5 years with positive TRAb. Extracted RNA from PBMCs served as the source of the TCR library. In this cohort, patients came from an endocrinology department located in Xi'an, China. Germline V gives CDR1 LNHDA, CDR2 SQIVND (reference sequence). Trimming took off 3 bases at V and 0 bases at J, with 9 bases between the two ends. CDR3 length equals 15 residues. Findings and caveats of the study: Sample size was small, which may have lowered accuracy. Relative to newly diagnosed Graves' patients, persistent ones had lower TCR diversity. There were preferences for TRBV28, TRBJ1-2 and TRBJ2-5 in persistent disease.

Through Arm-PCR of CDR3 regions and iRepertoire HTBI primers, TCR beta libraries were built. A single record per CDR3 protein comes from TCRdb applying MiXCR to the multiplex PCR reads. Of about 660,000 distinct CDR3 sequences listed, around 30% were seen once; the top ten hold about 40%. Sequencing used peripheral blood mononuclear cells (PBMCs), obtained when the disease was refractory, from a patient treated with antithyroid drugs. This chain uses TRBV19 with TRBJ1-3; no reliable D call. The sequence came from a female donor with Graves disease. CDR3 amino acids: CASSIPATSGNTIYF. The CDR3 nucleotides read TGTGCCAGTAGTATCCCAGCCACCTCTGGAAACACCATATATTTT.